These 19 T cell receptor beta chains share one sample of origin, sequenced in a study of regulatory T cells in long-lasting Graves disease. CDR3-region Arm-PCR and iRepertoire HTBI primers produced the TCR beta libraries. One entry per CDR3 protein, called by TCRdb with MiXCR from the multiplex PCR reads. Of around 500,000 distinct CDR3 sequences in the sample, less than 15% were seen once. Specified time point: newly diagnosed GD, antithyroid drugs for less than 3 months. Making the TCR library involved RNA that had been extracted from PBMCs. The sample was also reused in another study, on T cells in Graves' hyperthyroidism and ophthalmopathy.

The source was peripheral blood mononuclear cells (PBMCs), collected at new diagnosis, from a patient treated with antithyroid drugs. The receptors here all came from a young man with Graves disease.

A few counts support this clonotype. This rearrangement joins TRBV2 to TRBJ2-6; D ambiguous. This CDR3 has 16 residues. Germline V gives CDR1 SNHLY, CDR2 FYNNEI. Trimming took 3 bases from V and 3 from J, leaving 12 bases between them. The DNA of the CDR3 is TGTGCCAGCAGTGAGGGCCCGCCTTTTGGGGCCAACGTCCTGACTTTC. This codes for CASSEGPPFGANVLTF.

The V and J genes are TRBV20-1 and TRBJ2-5; 8 bases align to TRBD2. Germline V gene lookup returns CDR1 DFQATT and CDR2 SNEGSKA (reference sequence). V was pared by 6 bases and J by 5 bases, with 14 bases of the junction left unmatched. This CDR3 contains 15 residues. The CDR3 DNA sequence: TGCAGTGCCACAAGGACCGGGACTAGTAGTGAGACCCAGTACTTC. Translated, it gives CSATRTGTSSETQYF.

The chain has TRBV11-1 and TRBJ2-5; the D gene is possibly TRBD2 (6 bases). The ends were cut back, 8 bases at V and 3 bases at J, with 19 bases in the middle. CDR1 and CDR2 (germline): SGHAT, FQDESV (reference sequence). This CDR3 is built from 15 residues. CDR3 nucleotide sequence: TGTGCCAGCTCCCTTTGGGTCGGGAGTAAAGAGACCCAGTACTTC. Translated, it gives CASSLWVGSKETQYF.

This clonotype was recorded once. The chain combines TRBV10-2 with TRBJ1-4; D may be TRBD1 (5 bases). The CDR3 covers 13 residues. Per the germline V gene, CDR1 is WSHSY and CDR2 is SAAADI. DNA for the CDR3: TGCGCAAGCTTCGAGGCAGGGAATGAAAAACTGTTTTTT. The encoded protein is CASFEAGNEKLFF.

The V call is TRBV24-1, the J call TRBJ2-1; the match to TRBD1 covers 7 bases. CDR1 KGHDR and CDR2 SFDVKD come from the germline V gene. J gave up 8 bases and V 0 bases, and 3 bases lay outside the gene matches. The CDR3 runs to 14 residues. In nucleotides, the CDR3 is TGTGCCACCAGTGATTTGACAGGGGACGATGAGCAGTTCTTC. Its protein product is CATSDLTGDDEQFF.

This clonotype was seen at least ten times. Here the CDR3 DNA reads TGCAGTGCTAGAGATGAGGGGAGTGGTTGGACCCAGTACTTC. This sequence encodes CSARDEGSGWTQYF. This sequence joins TRBV20-1 and TRBJ2-5; tentatively, D is TRBD1 or TRBD2 (5 bases each). V was clipped by 0 bases and J by 7 bases, with 15 bases between them. The CDR3 is 14 amino acids. Germline lookup yields CDR1 DFQATT and CDR2 SNEGSKA (reference sequence).

This clonotype was counted at least ten times. The gene calls are TRBV29-1 and TRBJ2-3; TRBD2 aligns across 12 bases. Germline V gene sequence: CDR1 SQVTM, CDR2 ANQGSEA. The CDR3 consists of 14 residues. Germline trimming cut 3 bases from V and 4 bases from J; bases unmatched to any gene: 2. For the CDR3, the DNA is TGCAGCGTTGATGCTAGCGGGAGGGCAGATACGCAGTATTTT. Translating it yields CSVDASGRADTQYF.

The rearrangement joins TRBV20-1 to TRBJ1-6; D is possibly TRBD1 (5 bases). This CDR3 region has 15 residues. V lost 6 bases, J lost 7 bases, and 19 bases lay in between. Germline assignment: CDR1 DFQATT and CDR2 SNEGSKA (reference sequence). Written as DNA, the CDR3 is TGCAGTGCCCCCAAGACAGACGGAGGGAATTCACCCCTCCACTTT. It yields the protein CSAPKTDGGNSPLHF.

This clonotype came up many times. V is TRBV19 and J is TRBJ2-1; D gene unclear. Per the germline V gene, CDR1 is LNHDA and CDR2 is SQIVND (reference sequence). The CDR3 sequence is 15 residues long. The ends were cut back, 7 bases at V and 0 bases at J, with 13 bases in the middle. The CDR3 protein is CASIPGESSYNEQFF. The CDR3 nucleotides read TGTGCCAGTATCCCGGGTGAAAGCTCCTACAATGAGCAGTTCTTC.

This clonotype has just one count. The V call is TRBV20-1, the J call TRBJ2-3, with TRBD2 matching over 13 bases. Germline loops: CDR1 DFQATT, CDR2 SNEGSKA (reference sequence). J lost 6 bases, V lost 4 bases, and 4 bases had no gene match. This CDR3 is 14 amino acids long. The CDR3 coding sequence is TGCAGTGCTAACCCGGGACTAGCGGGGGATACGCAGTATTTT. Protein product: CSANPGLAGDTQYF.

The chain joins TRBV2 to TRBJ1-1; possible D gene TRBD1, 5 bases. Trimming took off 4 bases at V and 4 bases at J, with 25 bases between the two ends. The CDR3 is made up of 18 amino acids. The germline V gene encodes CDR1 SNHLY and CDR2 FYNNEI. DNA for the CDR3: TGTGCCAGCAGTGGGGGGTACGACACCGGCGGTCTGGGCACTGAAGCTTTCTTT. This encodes CASSGGYDTGGLGTEAFF.

This clonotype was counted a few times. This sequence joins TRBV19 and TRBJ1-6; D is perhaps TRBD1 (5 bases). Between the trimmed V and J ends, which lost 3 bases and 7 bases, there was a span of 13 bases. This CDR3 region has 15 residues. Looked up from germline, CDR1 is LNHDA and CDR2 is SQIVND (reference sequence). The CDR3 loop is CASSIRETWNSPLHF. CDR3 in DNA: TGTGCCAGTAGTATCAGGGAAACGTGGAATTCACCCCTCCACTTT.

This clonotype has at least ten counts. The J gene is TRBJ1-1, the V gene TRBV5-5, with unresolved D. The CDR3 length is 14 residues. V lost 0 bases and J lost 4, with 10 bases in between. The germline V gene encodes CDR1 SGHKS and CDR2 YYEKEE (reference sequence). For the CDR3, the DNA is TGTGCCAGCAGCTTGGCGGCCATGGGCACTGAAGCTTTCTTT. Its translation: CASSLAAMGTEAFF. Drawing the rest from reference TRBV5-5 and TRBJ1-1, the complete variable domain is DAGVTQSPTHLIKTRGQQVTLRCSPISGHKSVSWYQQVLGQGPQFIFQYYEKEERGRGNFPDRFSARQFPNYSSELNVNALLLGDSALYLCASSLAAMGTEAFFGQGTRLTVV.

The J gene is TRBJ2-6, the V gene TRBV19, with a tentative D call TRBD1 (5 bases). The CDR3 runs to 15 residues. Germline lookup yields CDR1 LNHDA and CDR2 SQIVND (reference sequence). V was shortened by 4 bases and J by 0 bases, with 7 bases between the two germline ends. CDR3 in DNA: TGTGCCAGTAGTAGAGACAGCTCTGGGGCCAACGTCCTGACTTTC. Protein product: CASSRDSSGANVLTF.

The rearrangement joins TRBV7-2 to TRBJ1-2; TRBD1 matches 7 bases. The CDR3 spans 15 residues. Per the germline V gene, CDR1 is SGHTA and CDR2 is FQGNSA. Trimming took 5 bases from V and 2 from J; bases not matched to a gene: 8. The CDR3 reads CASSPAGTENYGYTF. The CDR3 DNA follows: TGTGCCAGCAGCCCCGCCGGGACAGAAAACTATGGCTACACCTTC.

The chain carries TRBV29-1 and TRBJ2-7; 8 bases agree with TRBD1. After removal of 4 bases from V and 5 bases from J, the junction contained 4 bases not matched to a gene. The CDR3 runs 12 residues. The germline V gene has CDR1 SQVTM and CDR2 ANQGSEA. CDR3 sequence (DNA): TGCAGCGTTGGGACAGGGTTTAACGAGCAGTACTTC. This translates into CSVGTGFNEQYF.

This clonotype showed up just a few times. One end of the junction is discordant with germline, which a read error may explain. The genes are TRBV2 and TRBJ2-1; 11 bases line up with TRBD2. Germline V gene lookup returns CDR1 SNHLY and CDR2 FYNNEI. The CDR3 spans 15 residues. The CDR3 DNA sequence: TGTGCCAGCAGCTTCACTAGCGGGAGAGGCAATGAGCAGCTCTTC. Its translation: CASSFTSGRGNEQLF.

This chain joins TRBV11-2 and TRBJ2-3; TRBD2 matches at 11 bases. The CDR3 covers 16 residues. Per germline, CDR1 SGHAT and CDR2 FQNNGV. V dropped 0 bases and J dropped 5; count of bases not matched to a gene: 4. The CDR3 here is CASSLDSGRAGDTQYF. CDR3 bases: TGTGCCAGCAGCTTAGATAGCGGGAGGGCCGGAGATACGCAGTATTTT. Full variable domain (rest looked up from reference TRBV11-2 and TRBJ2-3): EAGVAQSPRYKIIEKRQSVAFWCNPISGHATLYWYQQILGQGPKLLIQFQNNGVVDDSQLPKDRFSAERLKGVDSTLKIQPAKLEDSAVYLCASSLDSGRAGDTQYFGPGTRLTVL.

This chain uses TRBV19 with TRBJ2-2; D possibly corresponds to TRBD1 (5 bases). This CDR3 spans 15 amino acids. Trimming stripped 5 bases from V and 0 bases from J, with 10 bases between. CDR1 and CDR2 from the germline V gene are LNHDA and SQIVND (reference sequence). The CDR3 protein is CASSVRTTNTGELFF. CDR3 DNA sequence: TGTGCCAGTAGTGTCAGGACAACGAACACCGGGGAGCTGTTTTTT.